This T cell receptor beta chain originates from a study of T cell responses to AZD1222 COVID-19 vaccine. Findings and limits, study-wide: Unmutated variant regions reportedly attract nearly half of all spike-specific TCRs. Spike-specific TCR breadth and depth were elevated following two AZD1222 doses.

Sequencing was performed with immunoSEQ multiplex PCR; in TCRdb, only in-frame clones are kept and a portion is missing. The sample lists roughly 80,000 clones, 70% to 85% occurring once. This clone came up once. Its antigen is as yet unknown. Germline CDR1 reads LNHDA; CDR2 reads SQIVND (reference sequence). The CDR3 covers 14 residues. Trimming removed 0 bases at V and 5 bases at J, with 7 bases between. Sequencing was performed on peripheral blood, taken on day 0 of AZD1222 vaccination. The sequence came from an adult in good health. The V and J genes are TRBV19 and TRBJ2-2; D is uncertain. The CDR3: CASSIEGATGELFF. The DNA of the CDR3 is TGTGCCAGTAGTATAGAGGGCGCAACCGGGGAGCTGTTTTTT. The full variable domain, its missing parts supplied by reference TRBV19 and TRBJ2-2, is DGGITQSPKYLFRKEGQNVTLSCEQNLNHDAMYWYRQDPGQGLRLIYYSQIVNDFQKGDIAEGYSVSREKKESFPLTVTSAQKNPTAFYLCASSIEGATGELFFGEGSRLTVL.